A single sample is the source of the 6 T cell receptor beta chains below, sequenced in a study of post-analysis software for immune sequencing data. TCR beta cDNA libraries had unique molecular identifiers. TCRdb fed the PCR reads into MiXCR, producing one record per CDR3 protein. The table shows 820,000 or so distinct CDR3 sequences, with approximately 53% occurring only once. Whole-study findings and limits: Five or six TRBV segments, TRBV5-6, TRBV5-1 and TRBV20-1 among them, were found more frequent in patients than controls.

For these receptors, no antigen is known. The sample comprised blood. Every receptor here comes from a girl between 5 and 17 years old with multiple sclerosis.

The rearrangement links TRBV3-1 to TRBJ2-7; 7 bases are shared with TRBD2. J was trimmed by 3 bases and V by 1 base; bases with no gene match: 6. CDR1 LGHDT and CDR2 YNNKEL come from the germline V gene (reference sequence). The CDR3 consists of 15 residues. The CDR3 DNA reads TGTGCCAGCAGCCAAGCCCCGGGGGGACTCTACGAGCAGTACTTC. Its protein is CASSQAPGGLYEQYF.

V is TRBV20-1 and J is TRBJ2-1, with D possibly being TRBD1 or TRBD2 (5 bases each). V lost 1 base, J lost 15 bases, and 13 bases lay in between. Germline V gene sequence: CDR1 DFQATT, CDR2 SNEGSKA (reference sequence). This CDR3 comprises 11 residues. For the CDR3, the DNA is TGCAGTGCTAGAGCTGGGGACCGAAGGTTCTTC. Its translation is CSARAGDRRFF.

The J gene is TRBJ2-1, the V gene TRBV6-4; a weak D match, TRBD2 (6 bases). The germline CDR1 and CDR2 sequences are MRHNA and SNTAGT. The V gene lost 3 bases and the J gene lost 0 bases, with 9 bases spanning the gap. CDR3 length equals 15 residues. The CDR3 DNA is TGTGCCAGCAGTGATGGGGACTTCTCCTACAATGAGCAGTTCTTC. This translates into CASSDGDFSYNEQFF.

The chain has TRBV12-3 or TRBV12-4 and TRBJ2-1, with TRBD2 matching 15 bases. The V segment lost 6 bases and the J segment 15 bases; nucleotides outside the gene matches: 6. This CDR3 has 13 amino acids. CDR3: CASRPGLAGGGFF. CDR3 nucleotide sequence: TGTGCCAGCAGGCCGGGACTAGCGGGAGGTGGGTTCTTC.

The CDR3 loop reads CASSLAIGGLNYEQYF. CDR3 sequence (DNA): TGCGCCAGCAGCTTGGCCATCGGCGGTCTTAACTACGAGCAGTACTTC. The chain uses TRBV5-1 and TRBJ2-7; D gene uncertain. V lost 0 bases and J 3 bases, leaving 16 bases between the germline ends. The CDR3 totals 16 residues. The germline gives CDR1 SGHRS, CDR2 YFSETQ.

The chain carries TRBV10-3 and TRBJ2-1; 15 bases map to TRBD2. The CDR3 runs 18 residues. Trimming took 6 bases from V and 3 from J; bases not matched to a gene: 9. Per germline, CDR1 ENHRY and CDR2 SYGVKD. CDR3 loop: CAISITGLAGGNYNEQFF. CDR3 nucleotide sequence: TGTGCCATCAGCATTACGGGACTAGCGGGAGGAAACTACAATGAGCAGTTCTTC.